In its sample, the clone carrying this TCR beta chain was seen many times. This sample stems from a study of early T cells in non-severe SARS-CoV-2 infection. Study information: Chains were not paired, and sequencing was done on bulk RNA from unsorted whole blood.

Individual cDNA molecules were tagged with unique molecular identifiers. TCRdb redid the calling of the 5' RACE reads with MiXCR, one entry per CDR3 protein. Altogether around 60,000 distinct CDR3 sequences are present, roughly 10% being singletons, with the ten largest covering about 9.4%. The CDR3 has 16 residues. Trimming stripped 6 bases from V and 5 bases from J, with 20 bases between. Germline CDR1 and CDR2: SGHVS and FQNEAQ. The receptor's source is an adult who was a healthcare worker with PCR-confirmed SARS-CoV-2 infection or an uninfected control (not recorded which). Sequencing input: whole blood. The chain carries TRBV7-8 and TRBJ1-5; the D gene is possibly TRBD1 (5 bases). Written as DNA, the CDR3 is TGTGCCAGCAGTCCCTCTCCTCGACAAGGGGATCAGCCCCAGCATTTT. Residues: CASSPSPRQGDQPQHF.